This T cell receptor (beta chain) emerged from a study of OX40 agonist ivuxolimab in advanced cancers. Generated by immunoSEQ multiplex PCR, the TCRdb table keeps only in-frame clones and is missing some. This table has roughly 36,000 clones, 65% to 80% appearing once. The CDR3 totals 15 residues. The V end was cut by 6 bases, the J end by 5 bases, with 16 bases between. Germline-derived CDR1 and CDR2 are SNHLY and FYNNEI. Sequencing used CD4+ or CD8+ T cells sorted from blood, obtained in a trial of the OX40 agonist ivuxolimab. The chain carries TRBV2 and TRBJ1-4; the D is unclear. The clonotype comes from an adult with an advanced solid tumor such as melanoma, head and neck, liver or kidney cancer. Written as DNA, the CDR3 is TGTGCCAGCAGGATAACCGGGTCTTCAAATGAAAAACTGTTTTTT. Its protein product is CASRITGSSNEKLFF. Together with reference TRBV2 and TRBJ1-4, the CDR3 gives the full variable domain: EPEVTQTPSHQVTQMGQEVILRCVPISNHLYFYWYRQILGQKVEFLVSFYNNEISEKSEIFDDQFSVERPDGSNFTLKIRSTKLEDSAMYFCASRITGSSNEKLFFGSGTQLSVL.